Below are 10 T cell receptor beta chains sequenced from a single sample in a study of blood T cell repertoires in COVID-19. Clones were sequenced by immunoSEQ multiplex PCR, and TCRdb holds only the in-frame ones, with some missing. The sample has fewer than 150,000 clones; around nine tenths are singletons. Sequenced material: peripheral blood. The receptors derive from a woman in her 40s with acute or convalescent COVID-19.

The V call is TRBV7-3, the J call TRBJ2-7, with a weak D call TRBD2 (7 bases). This CDR3 contains 14 residues. V was clipped by 5 bases and J by 5 bases, with 16 bases between them. Per the germline V gene, CDR1 is SGHTA and CDR2 is FQGTGA. The CDR3 spells CASSTQGGSHEQYF. CDR3 in DNA: TGTGCCAGCAGCACACAGGGAGGGTCCCACGAGCAGTACTTC.

This chain uses TRBV5-6 with TRBJ2-4, with D possibly being TRBD1 (5 bases). Germline CDR1 SGHDT, CDR2 YYEEEE. Between the trimmed V and J ends, which lost 0 bases and 0 bases, there was a span of 10 bases. The CDR3 totals 16 residues. CDR3 bases: TGTGCCAGCAGCTTGGAAAGGGGCCAAGCCAAAAACATTCAGTACTTC. This encodes CASSLERGQAKNIQYF.

The rearrangement uses TRBV6-6 and TRBJ1-1; tentative D call: TRBD1 (5 bases). Trimming shortened V by 2 bases and J by 3 bases, and 13 bases separated the two germline ends. The CDR3 is 15 amino acids. CDR1 MNHNY and CDR2 SVGAGI come from the germline V gene (reference sequence). This chain's CDR3 is CASSYENPRDTEAFF. In nucleotides, the CDR3 is TGTGCCAGCAGTTACGAGAACCCCAGGGACACTGAAGCTTTCTTT.

The chain carries TRBV2 and TRBJ1-2; 9 nucleotides match TRBD1. There are 17 residues in the CDR3. The V gene's germline CDR1 is SNHLY and CDR2 FYNNEI. Trimming removed 8 bases from V and 4 bases from J; junction bases left unmatched: 17. DNA of the CDR3: TGTGCCAGCTCCCTGGGGACAGGGTATTCCCTTTTCTATGGCTACACCTTC. The encoded protein is CASSLGTGYSLFYGYTF.

This clone was seen more than once but under ten times. CDR3 protein: CAWSTGRLRATDTQYF. CDR3 nucleotide sequence: TGTGCCTGGAGTACCGGACGCCTCAGGGCCACAGATACGCAGTATTTT. The rearrangement joins TRBV30 to TRBJ2-3; weak D call: TRBD1 (5 bases). V dropped 2 bases and J dropped 2 bases, with 17 bases sitting between them. The CDR3 has 16 amino acids. Germline assignment: CDR1 GTSNPN and CDR2 SVGIG (reference sequence).

The chain combines TRBV6-2 or TRBV6-3 with TRBJ1-2; the D gene is possibly TRBD1 (5 bases). The V and J ends lost 4 bases and 13 bases respectively, with 16 bases between them. CDR1 is MNHEY, CDR2 SVGEGT, per germline. The CDR3 sequence is 12 residues long. CDR3 region: CASSFPDSFCTF. The CDR3 DNA reads TGTGCCAGCAGTTTTCCCGACAGTTTCTGCACCTTC.

The genes are TRBV19 and TRBJ2-2; D unresolved. V lost 11 bases and J 0 bases, leaving 10 bases between the germline ends. There are 13 residues in the CDR3. Germline V lookup: CDR1 LNHDA, CDR2 SQIVND (reference sequence). CDR3 protein: CAAAAANTGELFF. CDR3 in DNA: TGTGCCGCCGCTGCAGCGAACACCGGGGAGCTGTTTTTT.

The V call is TRBV7-9, the J call TRBJ2-1; 8 bases are shared with TRBD1. CDR1 is SEHNR, CDR2 FQNEAQ, per germline (reference sequence). The V and J ends lost 4 bases and 8 bases, in that order; junction bases with no gene match: 7. The CDR3 is 14 amino acids. The CDR3 DNA follows: TGTGCCAGCAGCTCCGACAGGGGTCTGGATGAGCAGTTCTTC. Amino acid sequence: CASSSDRGLDEQFF.

The chain employs TRBV19 and TRBJ2-3; D is possibly TRBD1 (5 bases). V lost 7 bases and J 1 base, leaving 18 bases between the germline ends. This CDR3 has 16 amino acids. Per germline, CDR1 LNHDA and CDR2 SQIVND (reference sequence). The CDR3 DNA reads as TGTGCCAGTACCCACACCCCCAGGGTTGGCACAGATACGCAGTATTTT. It yields the protein CASTHTPRVGTDTQYF.

The V call is TRBV7-2, the J call TRBJ2-2; the match to TRBD2 covers 13 bases. V lost 5 bases to trimming and J lost 7 bases; unmatched junction nucleotides: 7. CDR3 length: 16 residues. CDR1 SGHTA and CDR2 FQGNSA come from the germline V gene. The CDR3 loop is CASSPWTSGGNGELFF. CDR3 DNA: TGTGCCAGCAGCCCGTGGACTAGCGGGGGTAACGGGGAGCTGTTTTTT.